What follows are 21 T cell receptor beta chains derived from one specimen sequenced in a study of blood T cell repertoires in COVID-19. Here immunoSEQ multiplex PCR was the method, and the copy in TCRdb shows in-frame clones only, minus some. The sample consists of about 150,000 clones, around 85% of them appearing once. The sequenced sample consisted of peripheral blood. These receptors were taken from a man aged 65 to 85 with acute or convalescent COVID-19.

About this clone itself: A junction end diverges from the germline sequence, so it may reflect a read error. The gene calls are TRBV6-2 or TRBV6-3 and TRBJ2-7, with 9 bases aligning to TRBD2. The CDR3 is made up of 15 amino acids. Looked up from germline, CDR1 is MNHEY and CDR2 is SVGEGT. The CDR3 DNA is TGTGCCAGCAGCCGCGTGGGCGGGAGGGCTTACGAGCCGTACTTC. Translated, it gives CASSRVGGRAYEPYF.

V gene TRBV28 combines with J gene TRBJ2-2; TRBD1 might be the D (6 bases). The CDR3 totals 14 residues. With 10 bases removed from V and 5 bases from J, the gap between germline ends came to 17 bases. Per the germline V gene, CDR1 is MDHEN and CDR2 is SYDVKM. CDR3 sequence (DNA): TGTGCCACCCTTACAGGGAGCGCGACCGGGGAGCTGTTTTTT. It codes for CATLTGSATGELFF. Full variable domain (outside the CDR3, taken from reference TRBV28 and TRBJ2-2): DVKVTQSSRYLVKRTGEKVFLECVQDMDHENMFWYRQDPGLGLRLIYFSYDVKMKEKGDIPEGYSVSREKKERFSLILESASTNQTSMYLCATLTGSATGELFFGEGSRLTVL.

The chain uses TRBV18 and TRBJ1-4; possibly TRBD1 for D (6 bases). Germline CDR1 and CDR2: KGHSH and LQKENI. V lost 1 base and J lost 8, with 8 bases in between. CDR3 length: 13 residues. The CDR3: CASSPRTAEKLFF. CDR3 DNA sequence: TGTGCCAGCTCACCACGGACAGCCGAAAAACTGTTTTTT.

The chain combines TRBV28 with TRBJ2-6; the D is unclear. This CDR3 has 14 amino acids. Germline V lookup: CDR1 MDHEN, CDR2 SYDVKM. V shed 10 bases and J shed 0 bases, with 10 bases lying between them. The CDR3 DNA reads TGTGCCATCAAACAAAGCTCTGGGGCCAACGTCCTGACTTTC. Translated, it gives CAIKQSSGANVLTF.

The V gene is TRBV12-3 or TRBV12-4, the J gene TRBJ2-7; 9 nucleotides align to TRBD1. The V segment lost 5 bases and the J segment 4 bases; nucleotides outside the gene matches: 0. The CDR3 is made up of 12 amino acids. In DNA, the CDR3 is TGTGCCAGCAGTGACAGGGGGTACGAGCAGTACTTC. Residues: CASSDRGYEQYF.

This clone came up once. The chain has TRBV19 and TRBJ2-5; D perhaps matches TRBD2 (5 bases). This CDR3 comprises 14 residues. Per germline, CDR1 LNHDA and CDR2 SQIVND (reference sequence). The V end was cut by 5 bases, the J end by 4 bases, with 14 bases between. The CDR3 DNA reads TGTGCCAGTAGTTTCCGGGGTTGGGGAGAGACCCAGTACTTC. It encodes CASSFRGWGETQYF.

This rearrangement joins TRBV28 to TRBJ1-5; 9 bases match TRBD1. The junction had 4 bases not matched to a gene; V was cut back by 6 bases and J by 4 bases. The germline gives CDR1 MDHEN, CDR2 SYDVKM. This CDR3 is built from 14 residues. The CDR3 spells CASRRQGVNQPQHF. In nucleotides, the CDR3 is TGTGCCAGCAGAAGACAGGGGGTTAATCAGCCCCAGCATTTT.

The CDR3 is CARTRESTDTQYF. Written as DNA, the CDR3 is TGTGCCAGGACACGGGAGAGCACAGATACGCAGTATTTT. J is TRBJ2-3 and V is TRBV30, with D tentatively TRBD2 (6 bases). Trimming took off 8 bases at V and 0 bases at J, with 12 bases between the two ends. CDR1 is GTSNPN and CDR2 is SVGIG in the germline V gene (reference sequence). CDR3 size: 13 residues.

V and J are TRBV9 and TRBJ1-1; 9 positions agree with TRBD1. The CDR3 has 16 residues. Germline CDR1 SGDLS, CDR2 YYNGEE. V shed 4 bases and J 0 bases; nucleotides not matched to a gene: 7. CDR3 sequence reads: CASSPFGTGMNTEAFF. The CDR3 nucleotides are TGTGCCAGCAGCCCCTTTGGGACAGGGATGAACACTGAAGCTTTCTTT. The variable domain in full, with the rest retrieved from reference TRBV9 and TRBJ1-1, is DSGVTQTPKHLITATGQRVTLRCSPRSGDLSVYWYQQSLDQGLQFLIQYYNGEERAKGNILERFSAQQFPDLHSELNLSSLELGDSALYFCASSPFGTGMNTEAFFGQGTRLTVV.

The V and J genes are TRBV7-2 and TRBJ2-5, with 7 bases lining up with TRBD1. Germline V CDR1 and CDR2: SGHTA, FQGNSA. The CDR3 covers 15 residues. V was clipped by 5 bases and J by 0 bases; unmatched bases: 6. CDR3 in amino acids: CASSDPGQYQETQYF. The CDR3 nucleotides read TGTGCCAGCAGCGATCCGGGACAGTACCAAGAGACCCAGTACTTC.

This chain connects TRBV29-1 to TRBJ2-2; 11 nucleotides align to TRBD2. Germline assignment: CDR1 SQVTM and CDR2 ANQGSEA. The CDR3 has 14 amino acids. V lost 6 bases to trimming and J lost 7 bases; unmatched junction nucleotides: 7. The CDR3 reads CSVILAGAGGELFF. In nucleotides, the CDR3 is TGCAGCGTAATACTAGCGGGAGCGGGCGGGGAGCTGTTTTTT.

The J gene is TRBJ1-2, the V gene TRBV28; no clear D. From germline, CDR1 is MDHEN and CDR2 SYDVKM. The CDR3 is made up of 13 amino acids. The V and J ends lost 4 bases and 6 bases respectively, with 12 bases between them. The CDR3 loop reads CASSSVNINGYTF. The CDR3 DNA follows: TGTGCCAGCAGTTCCGTAAATATAAATGGCTACACCTTC.

The chain uses TRBV7-9 and TRBJ2-6, with TRBD1 identical over 11 bases. The germline V gene has CDR1 SEHNR and CDR2 FQNEAQ (reference sequence). This CDR3 is 18 amino acids long. Losses at the gene ends were 5 bases for V and 0 bases for J; bases not matched to a gene: 6. The CDR3, as DNA: TGTGCCAGCAGCCCAAGGACAGGGGGCGGCTCTGGGGCCAACGTCCTGACTTTC. Its protein product is CASSPRTGGGSGANVLTF.

The genes are TRBV6-6 and TRBJ2-7; TRBD2 matches 9 bases. In germline, CDR1 is MNHNY, CDR2 SVGAGI (reference sequence). Losses at the gene ends were 0 bases for V and 3 bases for J; bases not matched to a gene: 3. The CDR3 covers 15 residues. The CDR3 here is CASSYSAGGFYEQYF. The CDR3 region has the DNA TGTGCCAGCAGTTACTCGGCGGGAGGGTTCTACGAGCAGTACTTC.

This chain uses TRBV6-5 with TRBJ2-5; 8 nucleotides align to TRBD2. J gave up 4 bases and V 5 bases, and 6 bases lay outside the gene matches. The CDR3 has 14 residues. Germline V lookup: CDR1 MNHEY, CDR2 SVGAGI. The CDR3 here is CASSPSGSGETQYF. Here the CDR3 DNA reads TGTGCCAGCAGTCCGAGCGGGAGCGGAGAGACCCAGTACTTC.

V is TRBV5-1 and J is TRBJ1-2, with 12 bases aligning to TRBD1. V dropped 0 bases and J dropped 0; count of bases not matched to a gene: 6. This CDR3 spans 18 amino acids. Germline loops: CDR1 SGHRS, CDR2 YFSETQ. CDR3 DNA sequence: TGCGCCAGCAGCTTGGCCGGGACAGGGGGCCAAGCTAACTATGGCTACACCTTC. Amino acid sequence: CASSLAGTGGQANYGYTF.

This chain joins TRBV3-1 (or the pseudogene TRBV3-2) and TRBJ1-1; the match to TRBD1 covers 9 bases. The junction had 3 bases not matched to a gene; V was cut back by 4 bases and J by 6 bases. Germline V gene sequence: CDR1 LGHDT, CDR2 YNNKEL (reference sequence). CDR3 length equals 13 residues. CDR3 loop: CASSPGQGPEAFF. As DNA, the CDR3 is TGTGCCAGCAGCCCGGGACAGGGCCCTGAAGCTTTCTTT.

The chain combines TRBV5-1 with TRBJ2-1, with 11 bases matching TRBD2. The germline CDR1 and CDR2 sequences are SGHRS and YFSETQ. The trim removed 0 bases at V and 3 bases at J, leaving 2 bases unmatched. The length of the CDR3 is 16 residues. In DNA, the CDR3 is TGCGCCAGCAGCTTGGCCCTAGCGGGAGGCTACAATGAGCAGTTCTTC. Its translation: CASSLALAGGYNEQFF.

The chain uses TRBV20-1 and TRBJ2-7, with a weak D call TRBD2 (6 bases). CDR3 size: 16 residues. Germline V gene data show CDR1 as DFQATT and CDR2 as SNEGSKA (reference sequence). Trimming stripped 3 bases from V and 6 bases from J, with 24 bases between. CDR3 in amino acids: CSASLRREAAGSEQYF. In nucleotides, the CDR3 is TGCAGTGCTAGTTTAAGGAGGGAAGCGGCCGGTTCCGAGCAGTACTTC.

The chain uses TRBV11-3 and TRBJ2-5, with 9 positions matching TRBD2. CDR1 SGHNT and CDR2 YENEEA come from the germline V gene. CDR3 length equals 15 residues. Germline trimming cut 5 bases from V and 0 bases from J; bases unmatched to any gene: 4. In DNA, the CDR3 is TGTGCCAGCAGCATAGCTAGCGGGAACCAAGAGACCCAGTACTTC. It yields the protein CASSIASGNQETQYF.

The rearrangement links TRBV28 to TRBJ2-1; 16 bases map to TRBD2. Looked up from germline, CDR1 is MDHEN and CDR2 is SYDVKM. V shed 8 bases, J shed 4 bases, and the junction held 2 bases outside the gene matches. There are 15 residues in the CDR3. The DNA of the CDR3 is TGTGCCAGCCAGGGACTAGCGGGAGGGTACAATGAGCAGTTCTTC. Its translation: CASQGLAGGYNEQFF.